This T cell receptor (beta chain) was captured by sequencing in a study of T cells in Graves' hyperthyroidism and ophthalmopathy. The investigators amplified TCR beta CDR3 regions from RNA transcripts. First-round RT-PCR of the TCR CDR3 relied on the HTBI primer set. TCRdb recomputed calls from the multiplex PCR reads with MiXCR, one row per CDR3 protein. The table has a few hundred thousand distinct CDR3 sequences, 40% to 55% seen once; the top ten hold roughly 19%. Study-level points and caveats: Blood samples included most of the expanded thyroid clonotypes exceeding 0.001.

Notes on this clonotype: The antigen is undetermined.

The diagnostic basis comprised clinical symptoms, serum thyroxine and TRAb, thyroid ultrasound and orbital computed tomography. In germline, CDR1 is LNHNV, CDR2 YYDKDF (reference sequence). Deletions cut 4 bases from V and 2 bases from J, with 15 bases between. The CDR3 length is 16 residues. This chain links TRBV15 with TRBJ1-5; D call uncertain. This receptor was identified in an adult woman with Graves' disease, either hyperthyroidism or ophthalmopathy (not recorded which). The sequenced sample consisted of peripheral blood or thyroid tissue (not recorded which). The CDR3 DNA follows: TGTGCCACCAGCATACAACTTACGAGTGGCAATCAGCCCCAGCATTTT. Its protein is CATSIQLTSGNQPQHF.